This entry describes one TCR beta chain. Its target is not known. Time point denoted: baseline pretreatment blood. This sample's treatment: 15 Gy SBRT to primary tumor, nephrectomy 4 weeks later. The germline V gene has CDR1 SNHLY and CDR2 FYNNEI. Deletions cut 1 base from V and 1 base from J, with 3 bases between. The CDR3 is made up of 13 amino acids. Method: immunoSEQ multiplex PCR; TCRdb's copy keeps in-frame clones and lacks some. The table has tens of thousands of clones, 65% to 80% seen once. The sample originates from a study of radiation and T cells in renal cell carcinoma. Study context: Nephrectomy followed 15 Gy stereotactic body radiation by 4 weeks. Findings and limits, study-wide: From baseline, blood top tumor clonotypes peaked at 2 weeks post-radiation.

This rearrangement joins TRBV2 to TRBJ2-3, with no clear D. The material sequenced was blood, taken from a patient whose treatment included radiotherapy and nephrectomy. The source is a man aged 55 to 70 with renal cell carcinoma. CDR3 in amino acids: CASSEGGTDTQYF. The CDR3 DNA reads as TGTGCCAGCAGTGAAGGAGGCACAGATACGCAGTATTTT.